One sample yielded the 16 T cell receptor beta chains listed below, sequenced in a study of blood T cell repertoires in COVID-19. Libraries were prepared by immunoSEQ multiplex PCR; TCRdb keeps only in-frame clonotypes and omits some of them. The sample lists about 130,000 clones, about 91% occurring once. Sequenced sample: peripheral blood. These receptors originate from a man in his fifties or sixties with acute or convalescent COVID-19.

The chain has TRBV9 and TRBJ1-4, with 9 positions matching TRBD1. After removal of 4 bases from V and 4 bases from J, the junction contained 8 bases not matched to a gene. The CDR3 totals 16 residues. Germline CDR1 is SGDLS and CDR2 is YYNGEE. CDR3 residues: CASSSGQGSGNEKLFF. CDR3 DNA sequence: TGTGCCAGCAGCTCGGGACAGGGATCGGGTAATGAAAAACTGTTTTTT.

This clone was detected a few times. For the CDR3, the DNA is TGTGCCAGCAGCCAAGGGACAGCTTATAATTCACCCCTCCACTTT. Protein: CASSQGTAYNSPLHF. V usage is TRBV14 and J usage is TRBJ1-6; D possibly corresponds to TRBD1 (6 bases). V gave up 1 base and J gave up 4 bases, with 8 bases separating them. The CDR3 totals 15 residues. Germline V gene lookup returns CDR1 SGHDN and CDR2 FVKESK.

This chain uses TRBV2 with TRBJ2-1; possible D gene TRBD2, 6 bases. This CDR3 comprises 11 residues. V lost 3 bases and J lost 14, with 11 bases in between. In germline, CDR1 is SNHLY, CDR2 FYNNEI. CDR3 loop: CASSDGGAKFF. In nucleotides, the CDR3 is TGTGCCAGCAGTGACGGGGGTGCAAAGTTCTTC.

The chain employs TRBV12-5 and TRBJ1-6, with D possibly TRBD1 on 5 matching bases. This CDR3 contains 15 residues. From germline, CDR1 is LGHNT and CDR2 FRNRAP. With 3 bases removed from V and 9 bases from J, the gap between germline ends came to 15 bases. CDR3 sequence (DNA): TGTGCTAGTGGTTTCCAGGGAAGAAATGGTTCACCCCTCCACTTT. Amino acids: CASGFQGRNGSPLHF.

The chain combines TRBV18 with TRBJ1-4; D remains ambiguous. Germline V gene data show CDR1 as KGHSH and CDR2 as LQKENI. CDR3 length: 13 amino acids. V was shortened by 2 bases and J by 4 bases, with 5 bases between the two germline ends. CDR3 loop: CASSPNSNEKLFF. The CDR3 region has the DNA TGTGCCAGCTCACCAAACAGTAATGAAAAACTGTTTTTT. The entire variable domain, with the rest obtained from reference TRBV18 and TRBJ1-4, is as follows: NAGVMQNPRHLVRRRGQEARLRCSPMKGHSHVYWYRQLPEEGLKFMVYLQKENIIDESGMPKERFSAEFPKEGPSILRIQQVVRGDSAAYFCASSPNSNEKLFFGSGTQLSVL.

The rearrangement joins TRBV5-1 to TRBJ1-1; D uncertain. Trimming took 3 bases from V and 5 from J, leaving 17 bases between them. This CDR3 contains 15 residues. Germline V gives CDR1 SGHRS, CDR2 YFSETQ. CDR3 in DNA: TGCGCCAGCAGCTCCGCCCGAGGGAGCGTGACTGAAGCTTTCTTT. As protein: CASSSARGSVTEAFF.

The chain combines TRBV19 with TRBJ1-5, with 7 bases fitting TRBD1. CDR3 size: 18 residues. Germline values: CDR1 LNHDA, CDR2 SQIVND (reference sequence). The V and J ends lost 2 bases and 0 bases, in that order; junction bases with no gene match: 10. The CDR3 is CASSIRFRQGYSNQPQHF. The CDR3 DNA reads TGTGCCAGTAGTATAAGATTCCGACAGGGCTATAGCAATCAGCCCCAGCATTTT.

J is TRBJ1-1 and V is TRBV5-1; D unclear. V was trimmed by 4 bases and J by 2 bases, leaving 18 bases between them. Looked up from germline, CDR1 is SGHRS and CDR2 is YFSETQ. The CDR3 length is 16 residues. The CDR3 nucleotides read TGCGCCAGCAGCCCCCTTCCCCCAGGCATCAACACTGAAGCTTTCTTT. Encoded protein: CASSPLPPGINTEAFF.

This clone was seen just once. The chain recombines TRBV27 with TRBJ1-2; D is ambiguous. The V and J ends lost 2 bases and 2 bases respectively, with 6 bases between them. Germline V CDR1 and CDR2: MNHEY, SMNVEV (reference sequence). CDR3 size: 13 residues. This chain's CDR3 is CASSLRENYGYTF. The DNA for the CDR3 is TGTGCCAGCAGTTTACGAGAAAACTATGGCTACACCTTC.

CDR3 DNA: TGTGCCAGCAGCGGGCGACAGGGGAACTATGGCTACACCTTC. It codes for CASSGRQGNYGYTF. This chain links TRBV5-5 with TRBJ1-2, with 8 bases aligning to TRBD1. Losses at the gene ends were 4 bases for V and 2 bases for J; bases not matched to a gene: 4. This CDR3 comprises 14 residues. Germline V lookup: CDR1 SGHKS, CDR2 YYEKEE (reference sequence).

The chain uses TRBV7-2 and TRBJ1-3, with 7 positions matching TRBD1. Germline V CDR1 and CDR2: SGHTA, FQGNSA. With 6 bases clipped from V and 3 bases from J, the junction kept 8 bases outside the gene matches. This CDR3 is 15 amino acids long. This CDR3 is CASSPDRPLGNTIYF. In nucleotides, the CDR3 is TGTGCCAGCAGTCCGGACAGGCCCCTTGGAAACACCATATATTTT.

This sequence joins TRBV7-8 and TRBJ2-2; 7 nucleotides align to TRBD1. The CDR3 length is 14 residues. Germline V gives CDR1 SGHVS, CDR2 FQNEAQ. The V and J ends lost 5 bases and 7 bases, in that order; junction bases with no gene match: 7. Here the CDR3 reads CASSTGTEGGELFF. In DNA, the CDR3 is TGTGCCAGCAGCACCGGGACAGAGGGCGGGGAGCTGTTTTTT.

This clone was recorded once. The chain is built from TRBV28 and TRBJ2-5; 7 nucleotides match TRBD1. The CDR3 runs 15 residues. Trimming took 5 bases from V and 0 from J; bases not matched to a gene: 6. CDR1 is MDHEN, CDR2 SYDVKM, per germline. CDR3 loop: CASSVPTGNQETQYF. The CDR3 DNA reads TGTGCCAGCAGTGTACCGACAGGGAACCAAGAGACCCAGTACTTC.

The chain combines TRBV23-1 with TRBJ2-1; 11 bases are a match to TRBD2. TRBV23-1 is an ORF, with its function uncertain. The CDR3 is made up of 18 amino acids. V lost 4 bases and J lost 3; bases outside the gene matches: 11. Here the CDR3 DNA reads TGCGCCAGCAGTCCAGGACTAGCGGGTCCCTCGTTCTACAATGAGCAGTTCTTC. It codes for CASSPGLAGPSFYNEQFF.

The genes are TRBV2 and TRBJ2-7; D may be TRBD1 (5 bases). Deletions cut 2 bases from V and 2 bases from J, with 13 bases between. Germline-derived CDR1 and CDR2 are SNHLY and FYNNEI. There are 15 residues in the CDR3. In DNA, the CDR3 is TGTGCCAGCAGTGAAAGTTCTGGGGCCACCTACGAGCAGTACTTC. Amino acid sequence: CASSESSGATYEQYF. The full variable domain, rest sourced from reference TRBV2 and TRBJ2-7, is EPEVTQTPSHQVTQMGQEVILRCVPISNHLYFYWYRQILGQKVEFLVSFYNNEISEKSEIFDDQFSVERPDGSNFTLKIRSTKLEDSAMYFCASSESSGATYEQYFGPGTRLTVT.

This chain connects TRBV5-1 to TRBJ1-3, with 7 bases lining up with TRBD1. Per the germline V gene, CDR1 is SGHRS and CDR2 is YFSETQ. CDR3 length equals 15 residues. Unmatched junction bases numbered 6, after V lost 2 bases and J lost 4 bases. The CDR3 here is CASSFGGGSGNTIYF. CDR3 bases: TGCGCCAGCAGCTTCGGAGGGGGCTCAGGAAACACCATATATTTT.